These 23 T cell receptor beta chains originate from one sample sequenced in a study of CD8+ T cells in alopecia areata. Extracted RNA was reverse transcribed, and the resulting cDNA served as sequencing template. Here immunoSEQ multiplex PCR was the method, and the copy in TCRdb shows in-frame clones only, minus some. The sample holds 200,000 or so clones; over 45% are singletons and the top ten take under 7%. Noted treatment: oral pan-JAK inhibitor, 5-10 mg twice daily. Sequenced material: CD4+ T cells sorted from blood, taken at week 24, from a patient treated with tofacitinib. The receptors stem from a human donor with alopecia areata.

CDR3 in amino acids: CAISDSITDTQYF. Written as DNA, the CDR3 is TGTGCCATCAGTGACTCGATCACAGATACGCAGTATTTT. J is TRBJ2-3 and V is TRBV10-3; D unclear. The CDR3 extends over 13 amino acids. CDR1 and CDR2 from the germline V gene are ENHRY and SYGVKD. Trimming removed 3 bases at V and 2 bases at J, with 6 bases between.

The chain couples TRBV7-2 to TRBJ2-7; D is perhaps TRBD2 (6 bases). Trimming removed 4 bases from V and 6 bases from J, with 13 bases in between. Germline V gene data show CDR1 as SGHTA and CDR2 as FQGNSA. This CDR3 has 13 amino acids. The CDR3 nucleotides read TGTGCCAGCAGCTCCCGACTAGAAGCCGAGCAGTACTTC. Amino acid sequence: CASSSRLEAEQYF.

The V gene is TRBV6-5, the J gene TRBJ2-7; D remains unclear. Per the germline V gene, CDR1 is MNHEY and CDR2 is SVGAGI. This CDR3 is built from 12 residues. V was shortened by 9 bases and J by 2 bases, with 11 bases between the two germline ends. CDR3 in DNA: TGTGCCAGAATGGACGGTCCCTACGAGCAGTACTTC. Protein sequence: CARMDGPYEQYF.

This clone was recorded a few times. The chain links TRBV7-2 to TRBJ2-5; 8 nucleotides agree with TRBD2. CDR3 length equals 15 residues. Trimming removed 1 base from V and 1 base from J; junction bases left unmatched: 2. In germline, CDR1 is SGHTA, CDR2 FQGNSA. The CDR3 nucleotides are TGTGCCAGCAGCTTAGTAGCGGGACGCCAAGAGACCCAGTACTTC. It codes for CASSLVAGRQETQYF.

The chain is built from TRBV7-9 and TRBJ2-7; tentatively, D is TRBD1 or TRBD2 (6 bases each). The CDR3 loop spans 12 amino acids. Per the germline V gene, CDR1 is SEHNR and CDR2 is FQNEAQ (reference sequence). V was cut by 7 bases and J by 3 bases, with 10 bases left in between. The CDR3 loop is CASNGGGYEQYF. Here the CDR3 DNA reads TGTGCCAGCAACGGGGGCGGCTACGAGCAGTACTTC.

This clone was counted only a few times. V usage is TRBV21-1 and J usage is TRBJ2-3. TRBV21-1 is designated a pseudogene. CDR3 length: 20 amino acids. CDR3 residues: CASSKPLPTGLDQLTDTQYF. The CDR3 bases are TGTGCCAGCAGCAAACCCTTACCCACCGGGTTGGACCAACTCACAGATACGCAGTATTTT.

The chain is built from TRBV2 and TRBJ2-3, with 15 bases that match TRBD2. The CDR3 sequence is 15 residues long. Trimming removed 6 bases from V and 4 bases from J; junction bases left unmatched: 2. CDR1 is SNHLY, CDR2 FYNNEI, per germline. Written as DNA, the CDR3 is TGTGCCAGCAGCGGGACTAGCGGGGGGTCAGATACGCAGTATTTT. Encoded protein: CASSGTSGGSDTQYF.

The rearrangement uses TRBV6-6 and TRBJ2-6; D may match TRBD1 or TRBD2 (6 bases each). Germline CDR1 reads MNHNY; CDR2 reads SVGAGI (reference sequence). Trimming left V 8 bases short and J 2 bases short, with 16 bases between. The CDR3 totals 16 residues. CDR3 region: CASRGTYNPGANVLTF. As DNA, the CDR3 is TGTGCCAGCCGGGGGACATACAATCCTGGGGCCAACGTCCTGACTTTC.

This chain uses TRBV27 with TRBJ2-6, with D possibly TRBD1 on 6 matching bases. CDR3 length: 17 amino acids. The V end lost 4 bases, the J end lost 0 bases, and 13 bases lay between the germline ends. Germline V gene data show CDR1 as MNHEY and CDR2 as SMNVEV (reference sequence). The CDR3 spells CASSSGTTRSGANVLTF. The CDR3, as DNA: TGTGCCAGCAGTTCCGGGACAACCCGCTCTGGGGCCAACGTCCTGACTTTC.

This clone was counted a few times. The rearrangement uses TRBV29-1 and TRBJ2-7, with 7 bases fitting TRBD1. V was pared by 7 bases and J by 4 bases, with 7 bases of the junction left unmatched. CDR1 SQVTM and CDR2 ANQGSEA come from the germline V gene. CDR3 length: 12 residues. This CDR3 is CSGGQEVYEQYF. CDR3 nucleotide sequence: TGCAGCGGTGGACAGGAGGTTTACGAGCAGTACTTC.

This clone has just a few counts. The chain couples TRBV6-6 to TRBJ1-6; TRBD1 aligns across 7 bases. The trim removed 3 bases at V and 10 bases at J, leaving 12 bases unmatched. Germline V lookup: CDR1 MNHNY, CDR2 SVGAGI (reference sequence). CDR3 length equals 16 residues. CDR3 residues: CASSYSSDRLGSPLHF. The CDR3 DNA reads TGTGCCAGCAGTTATTCCTCGGACAGGCTGGGATCACCCCTCCACTTT.

The V call is TRBV7-9, the J call TRBJ2-2; the match to TRBD1 covers 9 bases. Germline CDR1 reads SEHNR; CDR2 reads FQNEAQ (reference sequence). This CDR3 has 17 residues. V trimming: 5 bases; J trimming: 3 bases; junction bases outside the gene matches: 10. CDR3 bases: TGTGCCAGCAGCCCTAAGAGGACAGGGGTGGACACCGGGGAGCTGTTTTTT. Translating it yields CASSPKRTGVDTGELFF.

This chain joins TRBV5-1 and TRBJ2-3, with 9 bases aligning to TRBD2. CDR3 length: 14 amino acids. Germline CDR1 and CDR2: SGHRS and YFSETQ. Trimming took 4 bases from V and 4 from J; bases not matched to a gene: 4. In DNA form, the CDR3 reads TGCGCCAGCAGCCCGACTAGCGGTGCAGATACGCAGTATTTT. Translation: CASSPTSGADTQYF.

The chain carries TRBV5-1 and TRBJ2-7, with 13 bases lining up with TRBD2. Germline CDR1 SGHRS, CDR2 YFSETQ. Trimming cost V 4 bases and J 2 bases; bases outside gene matches: 6. The CDR3 is 16 residues long. DNA of the CDR3: TGCGCCAGCAGCCTCGGGACTAGCGGGGTTACCTACGAGCAGTACTTC. Translated: CASSLGTSGVTYEQYF. Using reference TRBV5-1 and TRBJ2-7 for the parts outside the CDR3, the full variable domain is KAGVTQTPRYLIKTRGQQVTLSCSPISGHRSVSWYQQTPGQGLQFLFEYFSETQRNKGNFPGRFSGRQFSNSRSEMNVSTLELGDSALYLCASSLGTSGVTYEQYFGPGTRLTVT.

By sample fraction, this clone is medium-sized. V gene TRBV12-5 combines with J gene TRBJ2-3, with D possibly being TRBD1 (6 bases). With 5 bases removed from V and 10 bases from J, the gap between germline ends came to 13 bases. The CDR3 has 12 amino acids. Germline V gene lookup returns CDR1 LGHNT and CDR2 FRNRAP. The CDR3 sequence is CASGPGQLAQYF. The CDR3 DNA sequence: TGTGCTAGTGGTCCCGGACAGCTCGCGCAGTATTTT.

This clone has more than one count but fewer than ten. This sequence joins TRBV14 and TRBJ2-5; no definite D call. The ends were cut back, 1 base at V and 5 bases at J, with 11 bases in the middle. The germline V gene has CDR1 SGHDN and CDR2 FVKESK. This CDR3 spans 14 amino acids. The CDR3 sequence is CASSQGLSRETQYF. The CDR3 DNA follows: TGTGCCAGCAGCCAAGGACTGTCCAGGGAGACCCAGTACTTC.

The CDR3 region is CASRLAGVETQYF. CDR3 nucleotide sequence: TGTGCCAGCCGGCTAGCGGGAGTAGAGACCCAGTACTTC. The chain carries TRBV28 and TRBJ2-5; 10 bases align to TRBD2. This CDR3 spans 13 amino acids. Germline V gives CDR1 MDHEN, CDR2 SYDVKM. V gave up 8 bases and J gave up 4 bases; unmatched junction bases: 4.

The chain carries TRBV30 and TRBJ2-3, with 10 positions matching TRBD2. The CDR3 sequence is 15 residues long. CDR1 is GTSNPN and CDR2 is SVGIG in the germline V gene (reference sequence). V dropped 0 bases and J dropped 2; count of bases not matched to a gene: 2. In DNA form, the CDR3 reads TGTGCCTGGAGTGTAGCGGGAGGGGACACAGATACGCAGTATTTT. It encodes CAWSVAGGDTDTQYF.

This clone was recorded only once. The V call is TRBV4-2, the J call TRBJ1-2; D is uncertain. Germline CDR1 is LGHNA and CDR2 is YNFKEQ. The CDR3 is 16 amino acids. V was clipped by 0 bases and J by 6 bases, with 17 bases between them. For the CDR3, the DNA is TGTGCCAGCAGCCAAGATCGGGCGGGCAGGAGGAATGGCTACACCTTC. Its translation is CASSQDRAGRRNGYTF.

The rearrangement joins TRBV6-5 to TRBJ2-3; D gene ambiguous. CDR1 MNHEY and CDR2 SVGAGI come from the germline V gene. The CDR3 is made up of 12 amino acids. The ends were cut back, 5 bases at V and 9 bases at J, with 12 bases in the middle. The CDR3 spells CASSGVVGTQYF. The CDR3 DNA follows: TGTGCCAGCAGTGGCGTGGTTGGGACGCAGTATTTT.

The J gene is TRBJ1-4, the V gene TRBV9; D unresolved. CDR3 length equals 15 residues. With 3 bases removed from V and 8 bases from J, the gap between germline ends came to 17 bases. CDR1 is SGDLS and CDR2 is YYNGEE in the germline V gene. CDR3 DNA: TGTGCCAGCAGCGGTATCGACCTCCCGGGCGAAAAACTGTTTTTT. Encoded protein: CASSGIDLPGEKLFF.

The J gene is TRBJ1-1, the V gene TRBV4-2; no definite D call. V was pared by 0 bases and J by 2 bases, with 10 bases between. In germline, CDR1 is LGHNA, CDR2 YNFKEQ. There are 15 residues in the CDR3. The CDR3 here is CASSQDQQPNTEAFF. The CDR3 nucleotides read TGTGCCAGCAGCCAAGATCAACAGCCTAACACTGAAGCTTTCTTT.

In its sample, this clone was seen a few times. The V gene is TRBV25-1, the J gene TRBJ2-7, with D maybe TRBD1 (5 bases). Germline V lookup: CDR1 MGHDK, CDR2 SYGVNS. The CDR3 totals 12 residues. Trimming took 4 bases from V and 3 from J, leaving 7 bases between them. CDR3 amino acids: CASSADSYEQYF. The CDR3 bases are TGTGCCAGCAGTGCAGACAGCTACGAGCAGTACTTC.